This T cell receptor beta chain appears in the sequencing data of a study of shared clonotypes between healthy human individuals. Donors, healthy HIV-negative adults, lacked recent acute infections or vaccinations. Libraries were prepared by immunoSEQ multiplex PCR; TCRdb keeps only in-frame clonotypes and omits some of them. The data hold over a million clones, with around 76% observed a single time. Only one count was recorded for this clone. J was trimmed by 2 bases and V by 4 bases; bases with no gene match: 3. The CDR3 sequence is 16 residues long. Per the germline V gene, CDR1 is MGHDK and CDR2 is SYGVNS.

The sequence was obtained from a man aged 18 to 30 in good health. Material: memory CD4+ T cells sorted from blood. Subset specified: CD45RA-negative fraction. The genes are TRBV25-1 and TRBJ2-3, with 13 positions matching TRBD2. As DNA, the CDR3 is TGTGCCAGCAGTGCGACTAGCGGGGGGCTCACAGATACGCAGTATTTT. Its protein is CASSATSGGLTDTQYF. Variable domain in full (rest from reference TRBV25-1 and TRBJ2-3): EADIYQTPRYLVIGTGKKITLECSQTMGHDKMYWYQQDPGMELHLIHYSYGVNSTEKGDLSSESTVSRIRTEHFPLTLESARPSHTSQYLCASSATSGGLTDTQYFGPGTRLTVL.